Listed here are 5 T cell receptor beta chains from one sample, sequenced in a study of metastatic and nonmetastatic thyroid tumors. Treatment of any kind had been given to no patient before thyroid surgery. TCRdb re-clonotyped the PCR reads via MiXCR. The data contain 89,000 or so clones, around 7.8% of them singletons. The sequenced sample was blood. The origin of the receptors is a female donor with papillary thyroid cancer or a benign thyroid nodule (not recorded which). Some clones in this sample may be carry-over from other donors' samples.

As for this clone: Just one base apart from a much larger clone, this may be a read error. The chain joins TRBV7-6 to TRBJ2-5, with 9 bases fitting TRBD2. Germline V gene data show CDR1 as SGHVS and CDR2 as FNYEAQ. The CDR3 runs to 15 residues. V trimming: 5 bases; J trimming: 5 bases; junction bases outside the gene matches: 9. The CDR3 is CASSTSGGMAETQYF. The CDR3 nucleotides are TGTGCCAGCAGCACCAGCGGGGGGATGGCGGAGACCCAGTACTTC.

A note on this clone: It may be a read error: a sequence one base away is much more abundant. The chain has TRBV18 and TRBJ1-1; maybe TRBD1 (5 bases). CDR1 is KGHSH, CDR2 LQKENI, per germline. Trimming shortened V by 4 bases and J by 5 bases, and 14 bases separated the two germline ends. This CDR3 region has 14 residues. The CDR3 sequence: CASSRKGAQTEAFF. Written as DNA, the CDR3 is TGTGCCAGCTCACGAAAAGGGGCGCAAACTGAAGCTTTCTTT.

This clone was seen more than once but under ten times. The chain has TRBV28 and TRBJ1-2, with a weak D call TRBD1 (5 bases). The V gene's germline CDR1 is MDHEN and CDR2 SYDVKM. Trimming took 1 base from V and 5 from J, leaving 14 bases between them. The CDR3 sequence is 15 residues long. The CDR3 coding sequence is TGTGCCAGCAGTTTATCCGGCGGGGGAGGTTATGGCTACACCTTC. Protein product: CASSLSGGGGYGYTF.

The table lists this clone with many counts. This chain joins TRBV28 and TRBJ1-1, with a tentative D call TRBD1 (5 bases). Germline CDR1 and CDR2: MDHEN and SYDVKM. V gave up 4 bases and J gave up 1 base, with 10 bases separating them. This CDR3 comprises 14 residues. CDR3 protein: CASSYGDPNTEAFF. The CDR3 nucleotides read TGTGCCAGCAGTTACGGGGACCCGAACACTGAAGCTTTCTTT.

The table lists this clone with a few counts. Here the CDR3 reads CASSREKRHGYTF. In nucleotides, the CDR3 is TGTGCCAGCAGTAGGGAGAAGAGGCATGGCTACACCTTC. The V gene is TRBV6-1, the J gene TRBJ1-2; D remains ambiguous. Germline CDR1 and CDR2: MNHNS and SASEGT. The CDR3 runs 13 residues. V was pared by 5 bases and J by 6 bases, with 13 bases between.